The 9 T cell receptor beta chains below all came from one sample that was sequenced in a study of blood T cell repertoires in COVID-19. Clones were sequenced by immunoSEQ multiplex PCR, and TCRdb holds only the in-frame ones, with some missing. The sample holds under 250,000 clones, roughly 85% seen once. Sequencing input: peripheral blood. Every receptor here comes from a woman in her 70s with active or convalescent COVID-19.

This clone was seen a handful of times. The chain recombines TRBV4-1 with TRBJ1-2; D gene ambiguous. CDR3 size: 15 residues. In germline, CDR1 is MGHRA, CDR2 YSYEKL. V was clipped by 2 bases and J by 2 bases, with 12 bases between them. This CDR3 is CASSQPGRRNYGYTF. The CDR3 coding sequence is TGCGCCAGCAGCCAACCAGGCAGGAGGAACTATGGCTACACCTTC.

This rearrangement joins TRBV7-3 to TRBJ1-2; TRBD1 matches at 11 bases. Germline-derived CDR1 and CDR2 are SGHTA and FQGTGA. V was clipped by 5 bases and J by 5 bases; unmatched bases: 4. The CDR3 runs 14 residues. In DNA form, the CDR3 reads TGTGCCAGCAGCACGGGACAGGGGGATTATGGCTACACCTTC. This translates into CASSTGQGDYGYTF.

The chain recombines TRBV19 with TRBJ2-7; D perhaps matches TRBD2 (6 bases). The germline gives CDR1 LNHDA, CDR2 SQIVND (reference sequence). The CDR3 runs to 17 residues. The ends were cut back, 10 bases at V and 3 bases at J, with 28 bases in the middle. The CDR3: CATTKAGTTTGIYEQYF. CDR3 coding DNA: TGTGCCACAACGAAGGCGGGAACCACCACCGGGATCTACGAGCAGTACTTC.

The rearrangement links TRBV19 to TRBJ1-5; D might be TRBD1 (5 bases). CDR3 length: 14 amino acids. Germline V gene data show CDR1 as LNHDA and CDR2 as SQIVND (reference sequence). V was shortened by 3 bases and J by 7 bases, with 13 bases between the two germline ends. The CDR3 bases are TGTGCCAGTAGTATCGAGGCTCGGGGGCAGCCCCAGCATTTT. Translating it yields CASSIEARGQPQHF.

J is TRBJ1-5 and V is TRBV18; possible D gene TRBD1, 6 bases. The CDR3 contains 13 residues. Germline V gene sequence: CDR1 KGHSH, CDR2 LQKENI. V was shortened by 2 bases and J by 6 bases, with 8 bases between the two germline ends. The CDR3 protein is CASSPGTPQPQHF. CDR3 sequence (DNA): TGTGCCAGCTCACCAGGGACACCTCAGCCCCAGCATTTT.

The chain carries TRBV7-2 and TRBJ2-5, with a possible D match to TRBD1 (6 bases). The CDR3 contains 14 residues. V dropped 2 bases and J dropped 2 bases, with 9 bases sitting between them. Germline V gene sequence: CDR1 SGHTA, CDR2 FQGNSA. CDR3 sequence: CASSLLGQQETQYF. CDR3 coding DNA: TGTGCCAGCAGCTTACTCGGACAGCAAGAGACCCAGTACTTC.

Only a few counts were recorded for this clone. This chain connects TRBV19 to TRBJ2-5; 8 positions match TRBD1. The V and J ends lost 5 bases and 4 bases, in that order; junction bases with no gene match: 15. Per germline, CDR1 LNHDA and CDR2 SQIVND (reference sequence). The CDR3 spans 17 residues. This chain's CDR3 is CASSPAVLTGVGETQYF. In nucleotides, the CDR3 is TGTGCCAGTAGTCCGGCGGTACTGACAGGGGTAGGAGAGACCCAGTACTTC.

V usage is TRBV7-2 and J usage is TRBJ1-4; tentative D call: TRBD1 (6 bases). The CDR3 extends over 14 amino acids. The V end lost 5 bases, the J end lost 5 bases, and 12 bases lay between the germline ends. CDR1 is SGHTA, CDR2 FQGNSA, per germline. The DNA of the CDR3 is TGTGCCAGCAGCGCCAGGGGATGGAATGAAAAACTGTTTTTT. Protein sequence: CASSARGWNEKLFF. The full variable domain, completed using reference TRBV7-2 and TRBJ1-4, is GAGVSQSPSNKVTEKGKDVELRCDPISGHTALYWYRQSLGQGLEFLIYFQGNSAPDKSGLPSDRFSAERTGGSVSTLTIQRTQQEDSAVYLCASSARGWNEKLFFGSGTQLSVL.

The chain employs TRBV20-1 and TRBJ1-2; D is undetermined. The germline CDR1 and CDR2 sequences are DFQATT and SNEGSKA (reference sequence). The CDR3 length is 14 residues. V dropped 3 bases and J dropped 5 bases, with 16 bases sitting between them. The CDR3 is CSASNTWSGYGYTF. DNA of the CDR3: TGCAGTGCTAGTAATACCTGGTCAGGATATGGCTACACCTTC.